This TCR beta chain was observed in a study of blood T cell repertoires in COVID-19. Study as a whole: Sample material is recorded as cDNA or gDNA derived from T cells, B-cell-depleted T cells, or PBMCs.

Germline V CDR1 and CDR2: SGHNT, YYREEE (reference sequence). V shed 5 bases and J shed 2 bases, with 7 bases lying between them. This CDR3 contains 12 residues. TCRdb keeps only in-frame clones here, not all; method: immunoSEQ multiplex PCR. The table has 200,000 to 300,000 clones, 90% seen once; the top ten hold over 3.5%. The chain carries TRBV5-4 and TRBJ1-2; perhaps TRBD1 as D (6 bases). Sequences were obtained from peripheral blood. This receptor was identified in a woman aged 40 to 50 with acute or convalescent COVID-19. The CDR3 spells CASRTGNYGYTF. The CDR3 bases are TGTGCCAGCAGAACAGGGAACTATGGCTACACCTTC. Looking up the rest from reference TRBV5-4 and TRBJ1-2 gives the full variable domain: ETGVTQSPTHLIKTRGQQVTLRCSSQSGHNTVSWYQQALGQGPQFIFQYYREEENGRGNFPPRFSGLQFPNYSSELNVNALELDDSALYLCASRTGNYGYTFGSGTRLTVV.